This T cell receptor beta chain was found in a study of radiotherapy plus CTLA-4 blockade in lung cancer. There are a few counts of this clone. From germline, CDR1 is MDHEN and CDR2 SYDVKM. There are 14 residues in the CDR3. Unmatched junction bases numbered 4, after V lost 5 bases and J lost 2 bases. Sequenced by immunoSEQ multiplex PCR; TCRdb stores in-frame clones only, minus some. Seen here are tens of thousands of clones, roughly 71% observed once, and the top ten hold under 5%. Sequences were derived from peripheral blood, sampled from a patient treated with radiotherapy plus ipilimumab. The origin of this receptor is a human donor with non-small cell lung cancer whose response to radiotherapy plus ipilimumab could not be evaluated. This chain uses TRBV28 with TRBJ1-2, with 8 nucleotides matching TRBD1. DNA of the CDR3: TGTGCCAGCAGTCCAGGACAGGGAAACTATGGCTACACCTTC. Its translation is CASSPGQGNYGYTF.